What follows are 16 T cell receptor beta chains derived from one specimen sequenced in a study of cytomegalovirus exposure and HLA in healthy donors. PCR amplification relied on 60 Vbeta primers (plus 13 Jbeta primers). Using immunoSEQ multiplex PCR, the repertoire was profiled, and TCRdb retains in-frame clones only, with some absent. Of fewer than 250,000 clones detected, around 90% appear once; the ten largest clones hold 1.5% to 2%. The sample taken for sequencing was PBMCs. These receptors came from a woman aged 18 to 35 in good health and CMV-seronegative.

This clone came up a few times. The chain carries TRBV2 and TRBJ1-2; TRBD1 agrees at 7 bases. The V gene's germline CDR1 is SNHLY and CDR2 FYNNEI. The junction had 11 bases not matched to a gene; V was cut back by 9 bases and J by 4 bases. This CDR3 has 14 residues. The CDR3 sequence: CASSSGGAIYGYTF. The CDR3 coding sequence is TGTGCCAGTTCGTCAGGGGGTGCGATCTATGGCTACACCTTC.

The J gene is TRBJ2-7, the V gene TRBV30; 7 bases agree with TRBD1. Germline V gene sequence: CDR1 GTSNPN, CDR2 SVGIG (reference sequence). This CDR3 contains 14 residues. V shed 1 base and J 3 bases; nucleotides not matched to a gene: 6. The CDR3 loop is CAWSEGGVDYEQYF. The DNA of the CDR3 is TGTGCCTGGAGTGAAGGGGGCGTCGACTACGAGCAGTACTTC.

The chain links TRBV28 to TRBJ2-4; TRBD1 agrees at 8 bases. With 5 bases clipped from V and 6 bases from J, the junction kept 0 bases outside the gene matches. CDR3 length equals 12 residues. CDR1 is MDHEN, CDR2 SYDVKM, per germline. CDR3 residues: CASSTGGNIQYF. The CDR3 DNA sequence: TGTGCCAGCAGTACAGGGGGAAACATTCAGTACTTC.

The chain is built from TRBV28 and TRBJ2-3, with 8 bases fitting TRBD2. This CDR3 comprises 16 residues. Germline trimming cut 6 bases from V and 1 base from J; bases unmatched to any gene: 9. Germline V gives CDR1 MDHEN, CDR2 SYDVKM. The CDR3: CASRWSAGGRTDTQYF. CDR3 bases: TGTGCCAGCAGATGGAGTGCGGGGGGCCGCACAGATACGCAGTATTTT.

The rearrangement uses TRBV5-1 and TRBJ2-1, with D perhaps TRBD1 (5 bases). This CDR3 is 14 amino acids long. V lost 0 bases and J 3 bases, leaving 7 bases between the germline ends. Germline V gene lookup returns CDR1 SGHRS and CDR2 YFSETQ. CDR3 protein: CASSLGGIYNEQFF. In DNA form, the CDR3 reads TGCGCCAGCAGCTTGGGGGGCATCTACAATGAGCAGTTCTTC.

The chain uses TRBV7-9 and TRBJ2-7, with D perhaps TRBD1 (6 bases). Germline V gene data show CDR1 as SEHNR and CDR2 as FQNEAQ (reference sequence). CDR3 length equals 15 residues. Trimming pared 5 bases from V and 4 bases from J, leaving 18 bases between. The CDR3 DNA follows: TGTGCCAGCAGCCCCCGGCCGGGACAACCTTACGAGCAGTACTTC. This sequence encodes CASSPRPGQPYEQYF.

The V and J genes are TRBV30 and TRBJ1-2; 10 bases are shared with TRBD1. Trimming at V came to 2 bases and at J to 7 bases, leaving 16 bases not matched to a gene. The germline gives CDR1 GTSNPN, CDR2 SVGIG (reference sequence). This CDR3 has 17 amino acids. The DNA of the CDR3 is TGTGCCTGGAGTAACAGGAGACCGACAGGGGGCTTTGGTGGCTACACCTTC. It yields the protein CAWSNRRPTGGFGGYTF.

A few counts support this clone. This chain links TRBV6-5 with TRBJ2-5; the D gene is possibly TRBD2 (5 bases). The J call is doubtful: the DNA matches TRBJ2-7 better. Germline CDR1 MNHEY, CDR2 SVGAGI. This CDR3 contains 15 residues. CDR3 region: CASSYSEASSYEQYF. DNA of the CDR3: TGTGCCAGCAGTTACTCGGAGGCCAGCTCCTACGAGCAGTACTTC.

This clone occurred a few times. The V gene is TRBV11-2, the J gene TRBJ2-7; D may be TRBD2 (5 bases). Germline CDR1 SGHAT, CDR2 FQNNGV. V lost 3 bases to trimming and J lost 3 bases, with 9 bases between them. This CDR3 spans 13 amino acids. The chain's CDR3 is CASSFAGHYEQYF. DNA for the CDR3: TGTGCCAGCAGCTTCGCGGGCCACTACGAGCAGTACTTC.

The chain carries TRBV30 and TRBJ1-2; 9 bases are shared with TRBD1. Unmatched junction bases numbered 12, after V lost 8 bases and J lost 8 bases. CDR3 length: 13 amino acids. In germline, CDR1 is GTSNPN, CDR2 SVGIG (reference sequence). CDR3 in DNA: TGTGCCGGCGGCCGGGACAGGGTAGGGGGCTACACCTTC. It codes for CAGGRDRVGGYTF.

The chain employs TRBV6-5 and TRBJ2-7; 7 nucleotides agree with TRBD1. The CDR3 runs to 15 residues. V dropped 6 bases and J dropped 0; count of bases not matched to a gene: 8. Germline V gene data show CDR1 as MNHEY and CDR2 as SVGAGI. CDR3 protein: CASRTGTASSYEQYF. Written as DNA, the CDR3 is TGTGCCAGCAGGACAGGGACAGCTAGCTCCTACGAGCAGTACTTC.

This chain's CDR3 is CASSLAPGGMAGNTIYF. The CDR3 DNA follows: TGTGCCAGCAGCTTGGCCCCAGGGGGCATGGCTGGAAACACCATATATTTT. The genes are TRBV5-4 and TRBJ1-3, with 8 bases identical to TRBD1. The V gene's germline CDR1 is SGHNT and CDR2 YYREEE (reference sequence). The CDR3 loop spans 17 amino acids. The junction had 7 bases not matched to a gene; V was cut back by 0 bases and J by 2 bases.

The chain uses TRBV7-2 and TRBJ2-3, with 11 positions matching TRBD2. Per germline, CDR1 SGHTA and CDR2 FQGNSA. The CDR3 covers 17 residues. V was clipped by 0 bases and J by 1 base; unmatched bases: 3. The CDR3 loop is CASSLAPLAGGTDTQYF. The CDR3 nucleotides are TGTGCCAGCAGCTTAGCACCACTAGCGGGGGGCACAGATACGCAGTATTTT.

The gene calls are TRBV6-6 and TRBJ1-5; 8 nucleotides line up with TRBD1. CDR1 is MNHNY, CDR2 SVGAGI, per germline (reference sequence). This CDR3 is 15 amino acids long. With V trimmed by 2 bases and J by 4 bases, 4 bases remained unmatched. CDR3 region: CASSYRQGRNQPQHF. In DNA form, the CDR3 reads TGTGCCAGCAGTTACCGACAGGGGCGGAATCAGCCCCAGCATTTT.

This clone was detected only a few times. The J gene is TRBJ1-2, the V gene TRBV4-1; TRBD1 matches 11 bases. Per germline, CDR1 MGHRA and CDR2 YSYEKL. Trimming at V came to 0 bases and at J to 3 bases, leaving 6 bases not matched to a gene. This CDR3 has 17 residues. DNA of the CDR3: TGCGCCAGCAGCCAAGATTTAGGGACAGGGGGGTACTATGGCTACACCTTC. This codes for CASSQDLGTGGYYGYTF.

The V call is TRBV4-2, the J call TRBJ1-1; D ambiguous. V was pared by 4 bases and J by 4 bases, with 16 bases between. CDR3 length equals 15 residues. CDR1 LGHNA and CDR2 YNFKEQ come from the germline V gene. The chain's CDR3 is CASSPFTTEGTEAFF. DNA for the CDR3: TGTGCCAGCAGCCCTTTCACCACGGAGGGCACTGAAGCTTTCTTT.